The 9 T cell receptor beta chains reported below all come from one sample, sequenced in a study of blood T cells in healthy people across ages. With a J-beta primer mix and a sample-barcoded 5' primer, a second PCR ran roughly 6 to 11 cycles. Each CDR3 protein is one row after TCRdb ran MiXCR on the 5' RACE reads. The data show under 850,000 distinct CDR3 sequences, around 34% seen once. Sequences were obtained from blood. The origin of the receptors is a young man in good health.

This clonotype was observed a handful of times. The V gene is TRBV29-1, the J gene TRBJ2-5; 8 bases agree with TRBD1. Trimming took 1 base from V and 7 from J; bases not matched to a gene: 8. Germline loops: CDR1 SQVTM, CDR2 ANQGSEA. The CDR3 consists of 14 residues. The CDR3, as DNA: TGCAGCGTTGAAGGACAGGGGTCGGCATGGACCCAGTACTTC. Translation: CSVEGQGSAWTQYF.

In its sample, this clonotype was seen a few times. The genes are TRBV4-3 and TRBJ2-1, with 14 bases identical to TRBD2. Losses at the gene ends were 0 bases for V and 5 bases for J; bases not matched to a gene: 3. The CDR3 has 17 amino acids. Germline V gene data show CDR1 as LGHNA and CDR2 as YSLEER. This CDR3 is CASSQDTGLAGDNEQFF. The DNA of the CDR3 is TGCGCCAGCAGCCAAGATACGGGACTAGCGGGGGACAATGAGCAGTTCTTC.

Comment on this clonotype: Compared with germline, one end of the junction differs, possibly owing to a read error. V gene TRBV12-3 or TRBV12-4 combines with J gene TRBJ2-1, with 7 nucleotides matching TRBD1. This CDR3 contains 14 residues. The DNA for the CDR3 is TGTGCCAGCAGTCCTCGGGACAGAGACAATGAGCGGTTCTTC. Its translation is CASSPRDRDNERFF.

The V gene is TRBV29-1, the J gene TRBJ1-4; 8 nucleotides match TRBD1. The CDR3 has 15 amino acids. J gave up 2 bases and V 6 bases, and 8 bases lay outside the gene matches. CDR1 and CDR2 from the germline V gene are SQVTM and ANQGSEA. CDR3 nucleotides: TGCAGCGTACGGACAGGGCGAACGACTAATGAAAAACTGTTTTTT. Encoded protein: CSVRTGRTTNEKLFF.

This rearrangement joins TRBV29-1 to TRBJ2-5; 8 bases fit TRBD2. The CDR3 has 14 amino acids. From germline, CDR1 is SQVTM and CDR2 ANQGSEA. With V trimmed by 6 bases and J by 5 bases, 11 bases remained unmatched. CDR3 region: CSVRYGGAEETQYF. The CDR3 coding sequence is TGCAGCGTCAGATACGGGGGGGCCGAGGAGACCCAGTACTTC.

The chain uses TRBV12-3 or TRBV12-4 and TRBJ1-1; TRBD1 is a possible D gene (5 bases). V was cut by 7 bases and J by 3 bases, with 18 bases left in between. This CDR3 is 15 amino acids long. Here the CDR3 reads CASTARSTAYTEAFF. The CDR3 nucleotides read TGTGCCAGCACCGCTCGTTCGACAGCCTACACTGAAGCTTTCTTT.

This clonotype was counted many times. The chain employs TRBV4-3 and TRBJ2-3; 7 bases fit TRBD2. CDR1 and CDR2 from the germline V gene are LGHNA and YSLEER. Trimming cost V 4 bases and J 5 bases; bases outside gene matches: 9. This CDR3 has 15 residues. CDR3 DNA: TGCGCCAGCAGCCCAGAGCGGGGATACGGAGATACGCAGTATTTT. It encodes CASSPERGYGDTQYF.

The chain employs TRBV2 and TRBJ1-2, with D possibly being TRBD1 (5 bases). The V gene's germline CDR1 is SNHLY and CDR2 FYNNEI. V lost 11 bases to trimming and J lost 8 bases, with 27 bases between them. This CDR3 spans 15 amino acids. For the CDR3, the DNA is TGTGCCGGCAAGGGGAGTATGCTTGCGTCGGGCGGCTACACCTTC. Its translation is CAGKGSMLASGGYTF.

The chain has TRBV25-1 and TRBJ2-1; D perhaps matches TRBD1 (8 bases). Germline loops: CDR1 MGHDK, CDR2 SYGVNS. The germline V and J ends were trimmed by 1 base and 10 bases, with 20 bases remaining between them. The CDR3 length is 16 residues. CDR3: CASSEWGGGQVYEQFF. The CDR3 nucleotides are TGTGCCAGCAGTGAATGGGGCGGGGGACAGGTCTACGAGCAGTTCTTC.